This T cell receptor beta chain is drawn from a study of blood T cells in healthy people across ages. Then a second PCR, running roughly 7 to 11 cycles, was carried out with a sample-barcoded 5' primer and a J-beta primer mix. TCRdb recomputed calls from the 5' RACE reads with MiXCR, one row per CDR3 protein. The sample includes over 1,500,000 distinct CDR3 sequences, approximately 40% seen only once; the top ten take under 30%. V was pared by 2 bases and J by 5 bases, with 5 bases of the junction left unmatched. Looked up from germline, CDR1 is MNHNY and CDR2 is SVGAGI (reference sequence). The CDR3 contains 15 residues.

The rearrangement joins TRBV6-6 to TRBJ2-1; 8 bases align to TRBD2. Sequencing was performed on blood. The clonotype was recovered from a human donor in good health. In nucleotides, the CDR3 is TGTGCCAGCAGTTACGGAGCGGGGGCTCACAATGAGCAGTTCTTC. Translating gives CASSYGAGAHNEQFF.